A selection of T cell receptor beta chains follows, all from one sample in a study of cytomegalovirus exposure and HLA in healthy donors. Clones were sequenced by immunoSEQ multiplex PCR, and TCRdb holds only the in-frame ones, with some missing. The sample has 150,000 to 200,000 clones; roughly 87% are singletons. Sequenced input: PBMCs. The source is a boy aged 2 to 10 in good health and CMV-seronegative. CDR3s include the opening cysteine and the closing phenylalanine or tryptophan. Fields, in order: clone size, V gene, D gene, J gene, CDR3 protein, CDR3 DNA. A D gene is named only where the DNA matches it firmly. Rows give clone size only sometimes, using once, few, many, or a class for an expanded clone.

>-|TRBV6-1|-|TRBJ2-1
CASSENVGFNEQFF
TGTGCCAGCAGTGAAAATGTCGGTTTCAATGAGCAGTTCTTC
>-|TRBV7-7|TRBD1|TRBJ2-2
CASSFRTGVGELFF
TGTGCCAGCAGCTTTCGGACAGGGGTGGGGGAGCTGTTTTTT
>-|TRBV2|-|TRBJ2-3
CASSVETKDTQYF
TGTGCCAGCAGTGTGGAGACGAAAGATACGCAGTATTTT
>-|TRBV5-4|TRBD2|TRBJ2-7
CASSLVGGSGAYEQYF
TGTGCCAGCAGCTTGGTTGGCGGGAGTGGAGCCTACGAGCAGTACTTC
>-|TRBV27|-|TRBJ1-6
CASSLQGNSPLHF
TGTGCCAGCAGTTTACAGGGAAATTCACCCCTCCACTTT
>-|TRBV28|-|TRBJ2-7
CASRHRTKGPYEQYF
TGTGCCAGCAGGCACAGGACGAAGGGCCCTTACGAGCAGTACTTC
>-|TRBV28|-|TRBJ2-1
CASSFSLRRFHEQFF
TGTGCCAGCAGTTTCTCTCTACGTCGGTTTCATGAGCAGTTCTTC
>-|TRBV5-1|-|TRBJ1-2
CASSLTDTYGYTF
TGCGCCAGCAGCTTGACAGATACCTATGGCTACACCTTC
>few|TRBV5-6|-|TRBJ2-7
CASSSGTSSYEQYF
TGTGCCAGCAGCTCCGGGACTTCGTCCTACGAGCAGTACTTC
>-|TRBV28|-|TRBJ2-7
CASSLGHRGSEQYF
TGTGCCAGCAGTTTAGGTCACCGGGGTAGCGAGCAGTACTTC
>-|TRBV4-1|-|TRBJ2-3
CASSQVGGAGRTDTQYF
TGCGCCAGCAGCCAAGTCGGAGGGGCGGGGCGCACAGATACGCAGTATTTT
>-|TRBV27|TRBD1|TRBJ2-7
CASSLAWTGGYEQYF
TGTGCCAGCAGTTTAGCCTGGACAGGGGGGTACGAGCAGTACTTC
>-|TRBV27|-|TRBJ1-1
CASSLGPNTEAFF
TGTGCCAGCAGTTTAGGCCCAAACACTGAAGCTTTCTTT
>-|TRBV6-6|TRBD2|TRBJ2-5
CASHTTSGAEETQYF
TGTGCCAGCCACACGACTAGCGGTGCGGAAGAGACCCAGTACTTC
>-|TRBV19|-|TRBJ2-7
CASSTGSSSYEQYF
TGTGCCAGTAGTACCGGGAGCTCTTCCTACGAGCAGTACTTC
>-|TRBV5-1|-|TRBJ2-5
CASSLTTQETQYF
TGCGCCAGCAGCTTGACTACCCAAGAGACCCAGTACTTC
>-|TRBV7-3|TRBD1|TRBJ1-1
CASSRSQGKNTEAFF
TGTGCCAGCAGCAGATCACAGGGGAAGAACACTGAAGCTTTCTTT
>-|TRBV7-4|-|TRBJ1-3
CASSLASRVSKSTIYF
TGTGCCAGCAGCTTAGCGTCCAGGGTGAGTAAAAGTACCATATATTTT
>-|TRBV7-7|-|TRBJ1-2
CASSLSSGDYGYTF
TGTGCCAGCAGCTTATCGTCAGGGGACTATGGCTACACCTTC
>-|TRBV5-4|TRBD1|TRBJ2-1
CASGVTGDYNEQFF
TGTGCCAGCGGGGTAACAGGGGACTACAATGAGCAGTTCTTC
>-|TRBV19|-|TRBJ2-7
CASSARTEQYF
TGTGCCAGTAGTGCCCGGACAGAACAGTACTTC
>-|TRBV30|-|TRBJ2-1
CAWSVLDEQFF
TGTGCCTGGAGTGTACTCGATGAGCAGTTCTTC
>-|TRBV7-6|TRBD1|TRBJ1-1
CASSLGGQGDEAFF
TGTGCCAGCAGCTTAGGAGGGCAGGGGGATGAAGCTTTCTTT
>-|TRBV7-3|TRBD1|TRBJ2-2
CASSLSLDRETTGELFF
TGTGCCAGCAGCTTATCCCTGGACAGGGAGACCACCGGGGAGCTGTTTTTT